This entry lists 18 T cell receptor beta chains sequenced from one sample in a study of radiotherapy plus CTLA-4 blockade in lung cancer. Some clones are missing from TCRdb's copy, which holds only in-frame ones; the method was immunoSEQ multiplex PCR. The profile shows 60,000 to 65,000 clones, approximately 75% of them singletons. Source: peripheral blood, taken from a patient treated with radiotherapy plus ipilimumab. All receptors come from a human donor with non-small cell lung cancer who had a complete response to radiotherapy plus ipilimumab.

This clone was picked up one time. The CDR3 nucleotides are TGCAGCGGACGGAAATTCGACCTGGAGAGCAATCAGCCCCAGCATTTT. This encodes CSGRKFDLESNQPQHF. The chain couples TRBV29-1 to TRBJ1-5; D remains ambiguous. Germline CDR1 is SQVTM and CDR2 is ANQGSEA. V lost 7 bases to trimming and J lost 1 base, with 20 bases between them. The CDR3 totals 16 residues.

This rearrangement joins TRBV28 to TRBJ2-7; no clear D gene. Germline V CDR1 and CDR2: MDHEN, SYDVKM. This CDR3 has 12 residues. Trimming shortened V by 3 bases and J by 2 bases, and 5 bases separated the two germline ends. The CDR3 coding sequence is TGTGCCAGCAGTTTGGGCGCCTACGAGCAGTACGTC. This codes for CASSLGAYEQYV.

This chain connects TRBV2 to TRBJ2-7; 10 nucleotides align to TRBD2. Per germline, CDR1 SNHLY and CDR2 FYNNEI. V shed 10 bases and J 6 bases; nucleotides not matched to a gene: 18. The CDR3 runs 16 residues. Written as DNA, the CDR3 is TGTGCCACCCAGGAGCTAGCGGGGGTGGGGCCCCTCGAGCAGTACTTC. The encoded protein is CATQELAGVGPLEQYF.

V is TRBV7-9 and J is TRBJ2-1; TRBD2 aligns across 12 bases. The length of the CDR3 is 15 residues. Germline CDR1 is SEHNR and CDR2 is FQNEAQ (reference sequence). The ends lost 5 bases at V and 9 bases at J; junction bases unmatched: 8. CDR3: CASSHRTSGIIEQFF. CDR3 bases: TGTGCCAGCAGCCACCGGACTAGCGGGATCATTGAGCAGTTCTTC.

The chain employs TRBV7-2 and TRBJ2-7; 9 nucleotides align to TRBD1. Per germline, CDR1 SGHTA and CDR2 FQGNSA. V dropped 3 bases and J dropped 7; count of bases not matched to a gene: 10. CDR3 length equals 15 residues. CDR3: CASSFLGQGQGEQYF. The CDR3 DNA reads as TGTGCCAGCAGCTTCCTGGGACAGGGCCAGGGGGAGCAGTACTTC.

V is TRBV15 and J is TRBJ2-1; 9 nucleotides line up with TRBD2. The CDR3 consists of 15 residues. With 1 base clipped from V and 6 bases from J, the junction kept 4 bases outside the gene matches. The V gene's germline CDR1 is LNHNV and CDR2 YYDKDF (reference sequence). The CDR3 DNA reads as TGTGCCACCAGCAGAGTAGCGGGGGTGGGCAATGAGCAGTTCTTC. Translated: CATSRVAGVGNEQFF.

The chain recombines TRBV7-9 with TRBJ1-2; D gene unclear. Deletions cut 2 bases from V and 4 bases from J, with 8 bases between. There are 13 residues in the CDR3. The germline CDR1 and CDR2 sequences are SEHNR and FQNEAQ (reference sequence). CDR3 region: CASSLTPSYGYTF. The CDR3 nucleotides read TGTGCCAGCAGCTTAACACCCAGCTATGGCTACACCTTC.

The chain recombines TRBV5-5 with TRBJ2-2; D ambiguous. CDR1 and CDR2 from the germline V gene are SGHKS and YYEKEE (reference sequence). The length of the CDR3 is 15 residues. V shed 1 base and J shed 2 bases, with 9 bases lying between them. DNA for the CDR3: TGTGCCAGCAGCTTGCAGGACGACAACACCGGGGAGCTGTTTTTT. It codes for CASSLQDDNTGELFF.

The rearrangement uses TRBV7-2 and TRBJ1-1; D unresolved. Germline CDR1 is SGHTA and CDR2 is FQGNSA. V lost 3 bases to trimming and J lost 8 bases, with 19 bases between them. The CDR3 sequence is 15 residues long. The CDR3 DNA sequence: TGTGCCAGCAGCTTGAGGGTCAGTGGGCTGGGAGAAGCTTTCTTT. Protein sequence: CASSLRVSGLGEAFF.

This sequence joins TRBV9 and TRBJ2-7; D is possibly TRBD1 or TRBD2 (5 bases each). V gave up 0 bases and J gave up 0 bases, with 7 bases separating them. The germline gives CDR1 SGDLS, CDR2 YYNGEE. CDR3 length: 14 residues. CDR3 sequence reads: CASSVGGSSYEQYF. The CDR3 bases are TGTGCCAGCAGCGTAGGGGGGTCCTCCTACGAGCAGTACTTC.

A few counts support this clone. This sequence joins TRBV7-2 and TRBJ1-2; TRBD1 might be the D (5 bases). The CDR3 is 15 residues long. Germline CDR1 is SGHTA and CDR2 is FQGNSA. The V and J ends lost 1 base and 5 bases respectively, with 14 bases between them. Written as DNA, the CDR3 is TGTGCCAGCAGCTTAGGGACCGGGGGGGTTTATGGCTACACCTTC. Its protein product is CASSLGTGGVYGYTF.

This CDR3 reads CASSQGVGQGSVEAFF. CDR3 nucleotide sequence: TGTGCCAGCAGCCAGGGTGTCGGACAGGGGTCGGTTGAAGCTTTCTTT. This sequence joins TRBV6-6 and TRBJ1-1; 9 bases agree with TRBD1. The CDR3 consists of 16 residues. J lost 7 bases, V lost 6 bases, and 15 bases had no gene match. Per germline, CDR1 MNHNY and CDR2 SVGAGI (reference sequence).

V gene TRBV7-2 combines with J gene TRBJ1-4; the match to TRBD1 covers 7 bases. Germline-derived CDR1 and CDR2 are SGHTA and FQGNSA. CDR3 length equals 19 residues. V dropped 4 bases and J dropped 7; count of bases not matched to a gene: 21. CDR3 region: CASSSPDRGGGGVREKLFF. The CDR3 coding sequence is TGTGCCAGCAGCTCTCCGGACCGGGGAGGGGGCGGAGTGCGTGAAAAACTGTTTTTT.

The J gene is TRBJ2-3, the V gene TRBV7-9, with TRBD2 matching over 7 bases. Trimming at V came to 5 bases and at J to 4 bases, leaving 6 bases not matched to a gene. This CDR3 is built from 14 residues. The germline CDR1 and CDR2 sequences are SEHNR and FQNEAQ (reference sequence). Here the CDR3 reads CASSPTGGADTQYF. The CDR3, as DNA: TGTGCCAGCAGCCCTACTGGGGGGGCAGATACGCAGTATTTT.

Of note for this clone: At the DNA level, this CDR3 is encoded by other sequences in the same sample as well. CDR3 nucleotides: TGTGCCAGCACCAGGGGAGGGAGCACTGAAGCTTTCTTT. This translates into CASTRGGSTEAFF. This sequence joins TRBV6-5 and TRBJ1-1; possible D gene TRBD1, 6 bases. V lost 7 bases, J lost 4 bases, and 13 bases lay in between. Per the germline V gene, CDR1 is MNHEY and CDR2 is SVGAGI. The CDR3 spans 13 residues.

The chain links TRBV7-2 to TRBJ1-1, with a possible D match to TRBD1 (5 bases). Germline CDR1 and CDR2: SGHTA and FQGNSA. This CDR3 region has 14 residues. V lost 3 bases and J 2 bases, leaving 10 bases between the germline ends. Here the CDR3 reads CASSFYTGNTEAFF. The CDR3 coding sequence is TGTGCCAGCAGCTTCTACACAGGTAACACTGAAGCTTTCTTT.

The CDR3 sequence: CATREQGEKLFF. The CDR3 nucleotides read TGTGCCACTCGGGAACAGGGTGAAAAACTGTTTTTT. The rearrangement links TRBV15 to TRBJ1-4; maybe TRBD1 (6 bases). CDR3 length: 12 residues. The ends were cut back, 9 bases at V and 7 bases at J, with 12 bases in the middle. The germline gives CDR1 LNHNV, CDR2 YYDKDF (reference sequence).

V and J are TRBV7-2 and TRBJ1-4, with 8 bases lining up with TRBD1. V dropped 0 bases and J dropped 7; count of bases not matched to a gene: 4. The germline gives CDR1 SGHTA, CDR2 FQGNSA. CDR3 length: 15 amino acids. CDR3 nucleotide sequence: TGTGCCAGCAGCTTAGCGCGAACAGGGGGTGAAAAACTGTTTTTT. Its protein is CASSLARTGGEKLFF.